This note documents a single T cell receptor (beta chain) sequence. This receptor's antigen is unknown. Base qualities are not recorded, but no much larger clone differs from it by a single base. This specimen belongs to a study of blood T cell repertoires in COVID-19 (dated by TCRdb to about 2020). Background on the whole study: Collaborator samples came from the United States, Italy and Spain and covered acute and convalescent phases of COVID-19. The prospective study material was composed of cDNA or gDNA derived from T cells, B-cell-depleted T cells, or PBMCs. The dataset comprised deeply sampled blood TCRbeta repertoires from subjects exposed to, actively infected with, or recovered from COVID-19. The repertoires were released in a freely available public database meant as a resource for research on the immune response to SARS-CoV-2. Samples came from the ongoing ImmuneRACE study (first 160 participants) plus 1,254 subjects from 6 global collaborators. Sample metadata almost always included a de-identified subject ID, COVID-19 status, age in years and sex. HLA class I and class II types, where available, came from metadata supplied by the sample provider rather than from assay-based typing.

The CDR3 starts with the cysteine, ends with the phenylalanine, and has 12 residues. Only the CDR3 DNA is retained, 36 bases long and in frame from the first base. The V and J ends are trimmed by 2 bases and 5 bases, leaving 7 bases between them. As encoded in the germline V gene (reference sequence), CDR1 is SGHNT while CDR2 is YYREEE. The collaborating institutions used their own protocols to collect whole blood in K2EDTA tubes. For TCRbeta analysis, collaborators shipped samples as frozen whole blood, isolated PBMCs, or DNA extracted from either of those sample types. The study at large found these results: The amount of clinical and demographic metadata varied by source and participant and was provided uncurated.

The immunoSEQ Assay, a bias-controlled multiplex PCR, was used to amplify TCRbeta CDR3 regions from genomic DNA. Regarding the original processing steps: Within the assay, amplification of reference gene primers was used to estimate how many nucleated cells each sample contained. Sequence reads were collapsed and filtered to measure the absolute abundance of every unique TCRbeta CDR3 rearrangement. For each sample, productive Simpson clonality was calculated by taking the square root of Simpson's diversity index across productive rearrangements. Held by TCRdb, this immuneACCESS table contains in-frame sequences only and omits some clones. Under half of the omission traces to an unresolved V gene where checked; the cause of the rest is unknown. V and J calls and clone size are those listed in that table; D and trimming were worked out from the DNA. This sample lists approximately 130,000 clones; around 85% were detected once. Of the sample, 4.3% falls within the top ten clones.

The sequenced material came from peripheral blood. The rearranged chain carries TRBV5-4 and TRBJ2-5; no D gene is confidently identified. This receptor was identified in a human donor in a cohort sampled during active COVID-19. The bases are TGTGCCAGCAGCTTCGAGGAGGAGACCCAGTACTTC. It specifies CASSFEEETQYF.